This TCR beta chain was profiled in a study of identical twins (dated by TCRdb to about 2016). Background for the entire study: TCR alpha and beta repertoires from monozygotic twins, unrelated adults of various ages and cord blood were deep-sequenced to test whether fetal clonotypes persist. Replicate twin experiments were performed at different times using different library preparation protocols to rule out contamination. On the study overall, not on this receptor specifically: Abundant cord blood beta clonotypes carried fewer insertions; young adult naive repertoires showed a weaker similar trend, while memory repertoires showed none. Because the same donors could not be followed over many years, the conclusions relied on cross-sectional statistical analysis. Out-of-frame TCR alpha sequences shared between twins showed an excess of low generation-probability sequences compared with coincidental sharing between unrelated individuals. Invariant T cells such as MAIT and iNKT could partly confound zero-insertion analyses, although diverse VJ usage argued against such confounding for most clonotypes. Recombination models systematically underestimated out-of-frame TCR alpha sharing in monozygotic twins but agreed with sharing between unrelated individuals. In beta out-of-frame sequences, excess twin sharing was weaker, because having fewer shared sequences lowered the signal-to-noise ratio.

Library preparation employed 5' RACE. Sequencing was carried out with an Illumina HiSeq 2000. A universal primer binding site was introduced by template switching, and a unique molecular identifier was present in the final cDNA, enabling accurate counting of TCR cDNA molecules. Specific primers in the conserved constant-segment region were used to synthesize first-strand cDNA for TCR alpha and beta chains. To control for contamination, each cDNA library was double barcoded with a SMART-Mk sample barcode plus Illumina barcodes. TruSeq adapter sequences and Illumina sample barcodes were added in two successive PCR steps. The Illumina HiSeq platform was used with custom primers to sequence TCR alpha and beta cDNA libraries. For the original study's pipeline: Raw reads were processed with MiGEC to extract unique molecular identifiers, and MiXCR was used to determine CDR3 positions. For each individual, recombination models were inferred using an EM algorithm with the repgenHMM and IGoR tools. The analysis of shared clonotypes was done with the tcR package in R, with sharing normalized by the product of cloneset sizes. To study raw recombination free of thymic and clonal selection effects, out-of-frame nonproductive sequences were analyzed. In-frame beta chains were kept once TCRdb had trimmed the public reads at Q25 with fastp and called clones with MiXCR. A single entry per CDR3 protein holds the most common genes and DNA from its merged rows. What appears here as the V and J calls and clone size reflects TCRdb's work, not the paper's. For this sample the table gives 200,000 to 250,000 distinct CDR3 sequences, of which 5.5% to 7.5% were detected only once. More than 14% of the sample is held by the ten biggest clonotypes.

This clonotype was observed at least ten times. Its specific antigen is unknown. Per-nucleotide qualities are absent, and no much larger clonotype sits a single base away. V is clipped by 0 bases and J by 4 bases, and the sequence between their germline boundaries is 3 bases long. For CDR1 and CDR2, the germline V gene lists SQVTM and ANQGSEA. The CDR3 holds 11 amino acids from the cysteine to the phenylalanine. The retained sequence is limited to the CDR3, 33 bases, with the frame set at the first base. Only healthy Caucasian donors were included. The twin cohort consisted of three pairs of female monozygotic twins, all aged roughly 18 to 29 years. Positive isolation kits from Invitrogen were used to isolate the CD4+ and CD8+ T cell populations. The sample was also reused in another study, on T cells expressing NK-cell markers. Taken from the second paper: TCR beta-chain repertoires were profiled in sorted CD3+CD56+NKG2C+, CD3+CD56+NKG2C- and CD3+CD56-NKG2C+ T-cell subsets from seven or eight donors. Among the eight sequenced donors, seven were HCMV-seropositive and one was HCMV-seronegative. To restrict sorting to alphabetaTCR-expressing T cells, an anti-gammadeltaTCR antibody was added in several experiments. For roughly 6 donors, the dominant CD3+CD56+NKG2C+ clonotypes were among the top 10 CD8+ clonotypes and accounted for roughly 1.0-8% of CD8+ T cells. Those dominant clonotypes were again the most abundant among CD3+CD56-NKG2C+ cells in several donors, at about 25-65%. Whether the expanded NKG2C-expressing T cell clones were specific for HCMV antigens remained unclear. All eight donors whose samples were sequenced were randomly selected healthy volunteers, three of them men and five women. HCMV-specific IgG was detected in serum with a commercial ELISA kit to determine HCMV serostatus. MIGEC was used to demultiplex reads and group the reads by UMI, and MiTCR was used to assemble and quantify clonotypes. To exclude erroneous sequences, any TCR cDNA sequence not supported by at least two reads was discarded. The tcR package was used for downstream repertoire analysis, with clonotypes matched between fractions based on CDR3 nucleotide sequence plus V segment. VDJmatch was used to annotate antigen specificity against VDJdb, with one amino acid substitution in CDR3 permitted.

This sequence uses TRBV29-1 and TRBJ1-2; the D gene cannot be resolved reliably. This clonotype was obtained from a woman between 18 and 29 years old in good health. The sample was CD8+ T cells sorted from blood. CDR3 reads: CSVEEGYGYTF. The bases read TGCAGCGTTGAAGAGGGCTATGGCTACACCTTC. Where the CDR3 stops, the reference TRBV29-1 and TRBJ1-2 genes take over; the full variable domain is SAVISQKPSRDICQRGTSLTIQCQVDSQVTMMFWYRQQPGQSLTLIATANQGSEATYESGFVIDKFPISRPNLTFSTLTVSNMSPEDSSIYLCSVEEGYGYTFGSGTRLTVV.